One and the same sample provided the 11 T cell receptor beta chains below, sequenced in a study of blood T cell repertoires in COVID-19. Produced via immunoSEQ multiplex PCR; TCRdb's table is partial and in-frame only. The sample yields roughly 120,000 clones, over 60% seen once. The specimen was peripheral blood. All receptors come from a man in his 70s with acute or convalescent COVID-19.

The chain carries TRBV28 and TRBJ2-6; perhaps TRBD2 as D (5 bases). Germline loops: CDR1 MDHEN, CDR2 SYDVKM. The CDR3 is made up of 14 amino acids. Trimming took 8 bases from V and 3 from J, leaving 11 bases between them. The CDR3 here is CASALAGGANVLTF. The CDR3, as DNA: TGTGCCAGCGCCCTAGCCGGTGGGGCCAACGTCCTGACTTTC.

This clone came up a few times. In nucleotides, the CDR3 is TGTGCCAGCAGCAACCCGGGACAGGGCCGCAACGAGCAGTACTTC. The encoded protein is CASSNPGQGRNEQYF. J is TRBJ2-7 and V is TRBV5-8; 9 positions agree with TRBD1. The V segment lost 4 bases and the J segment 5 bases; nucleotides outside the gene matches: 10. Germline-derived CDR1 and CDR2 are SGHTS and YDEGEE. The CDR3 is made up of 15 amino acids.

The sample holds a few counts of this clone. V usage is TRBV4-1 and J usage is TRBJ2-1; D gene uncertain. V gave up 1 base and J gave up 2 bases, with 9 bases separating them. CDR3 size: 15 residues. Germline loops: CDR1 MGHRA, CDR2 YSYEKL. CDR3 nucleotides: TGCGCCAGCAGCCAAGGGGTAGAGGCCTACAATGAGCAGTTCTTC. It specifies CASSQGVEAYNEQFF.

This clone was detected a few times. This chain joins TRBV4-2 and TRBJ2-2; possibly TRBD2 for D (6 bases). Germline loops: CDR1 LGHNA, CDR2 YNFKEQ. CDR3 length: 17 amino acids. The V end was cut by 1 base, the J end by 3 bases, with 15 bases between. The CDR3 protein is CASSQGSRRAHTGELFF. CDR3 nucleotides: TGTGCCAGCAGCCAAGGTAGTAGGAGGGCCCACACCGGGGAGCTGTTTTTT.

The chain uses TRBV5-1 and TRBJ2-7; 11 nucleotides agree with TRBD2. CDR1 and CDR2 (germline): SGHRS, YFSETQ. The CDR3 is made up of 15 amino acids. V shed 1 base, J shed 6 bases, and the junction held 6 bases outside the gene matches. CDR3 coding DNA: TGCGCCAGCAGCTTGCAGCTAGCGGGAGGCGGCGAGCAGTACTTC. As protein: CASSLQLAGGGEQYF.

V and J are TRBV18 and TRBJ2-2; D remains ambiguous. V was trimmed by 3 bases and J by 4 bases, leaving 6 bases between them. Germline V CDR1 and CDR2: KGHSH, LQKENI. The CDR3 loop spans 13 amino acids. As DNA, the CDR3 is TGTGCCAGCTCACCCTCTTCCACCGGGGAGCTGTTTTTT. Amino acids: CASSPSSTGELFF.

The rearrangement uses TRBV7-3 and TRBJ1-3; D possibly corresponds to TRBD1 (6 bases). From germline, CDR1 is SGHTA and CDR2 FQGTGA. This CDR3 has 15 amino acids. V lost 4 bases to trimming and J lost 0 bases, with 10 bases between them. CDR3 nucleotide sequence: TGTGCCAGCAGCTCTACAGGGAACTCTGGAAACACCATATATTTT. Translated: CASSSTGNSGNTIYF.

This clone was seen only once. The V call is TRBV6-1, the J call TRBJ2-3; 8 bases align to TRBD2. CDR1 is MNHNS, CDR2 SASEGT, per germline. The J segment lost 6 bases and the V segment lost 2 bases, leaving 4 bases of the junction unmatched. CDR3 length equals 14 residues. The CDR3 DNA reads TGTGCCAGCAGTGAAAGCGGGAGTGGGGATACGCAGTATTTT. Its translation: CASSESGSGDTQYF.

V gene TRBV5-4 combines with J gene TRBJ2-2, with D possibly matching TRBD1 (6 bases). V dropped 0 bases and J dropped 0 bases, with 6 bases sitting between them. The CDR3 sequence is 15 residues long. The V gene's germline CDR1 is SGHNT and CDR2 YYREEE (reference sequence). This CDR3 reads CASSLGTANTGELFF. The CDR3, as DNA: TGTGCCAGCAGCTTGGGGACAGCGAACACCGGGGAGCTGTTTTTT.

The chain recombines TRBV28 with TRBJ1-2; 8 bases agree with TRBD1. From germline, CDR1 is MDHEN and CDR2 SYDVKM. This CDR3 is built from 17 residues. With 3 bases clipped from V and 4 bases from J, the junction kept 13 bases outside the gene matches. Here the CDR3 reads CASSLSGQGLVGYGYTF. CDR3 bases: TGTGCCAGCAGTTTGTCTGGACAGGGCTTGGTTGGCTATGGCTACACCTTC.

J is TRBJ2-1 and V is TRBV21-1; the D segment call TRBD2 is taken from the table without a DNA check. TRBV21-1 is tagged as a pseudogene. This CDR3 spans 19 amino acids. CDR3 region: CASSKSLPGLAGEGNEQFF. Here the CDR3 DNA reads TGTGCCAGCAGCAAAAGCTTACCGGGACTAGCGGGGGAGGGGAATGAGCAGTTCTTC.